Below are 8 T cell receptor beta chains sequenced from a single sample in a study of PD-L1 blockade in urothelial cancer. Time point given: peripheral blood 6 weeks after treatment start. TCRdb's table, derived via immunoSEQ multiplex PCR, lists solely in-frame clones and lacks some. The sample lists about 91,000 clones; around 78% were seen once. The specimen comprised PBMCs, sampled around atezolizumab (anti-PD-L1) treatment. The source of these receptors is a man between 65 and 85 years old with urothelial cancer.

This rearrangement joins TRBV30 to TRBJ2-3, with D perhaps matching TRBD1 (6 bases). In germline, CDR1 is GTSNPN, CDR2 SVGIG (reference sequence). Trimming shortened V by 2 bases and J by 4 bases, and 22 bases separated the two germline ends. The CDR3 has 17 amino acids. The CDR3 is CAWSRGSLRMGPDTQYF. In DNA form, the CDR3 reads TGTGCCTGGAGTAGGGGGTCCTTGCGTATGGGACCAGATACGCAGTATTTT.

Worth noting for this clone: The same CDR3 also results from other DNA sequences found in this sample. The V call is TRBV7-2, the J call TRBJ2-5; TRBD2 is a possible D gene (6 bases). Trimming cost V 3 bases and J 5 bases, with 10 bases left between them. Germline V lookup: CDR1 SGHTA, CDR2 FQGNSA. The CDR3 sequence is 13 residues long. The chain's CDR3 is CASSLGGRETQYF. The CDR3, as DNA: TGTGCCAGCAGCTTGGGAGGACGGGAGACCCAGTACTTC.

V is TRBV2 and J is TRBJ1-4, with no clear D. The CDR3 has 15 amino acids. V shed 8 bases and J shed 5 bases, with 18 bases lying between them. Germline V gene sequence: CDR1 SNHLY, CDR2 FYNNEI. Here the CDR3 DNA reads TGTGCCAGCCGCCGAATGGCAGGCAAGAATGAAAAACTGTTTTTT. This translates into CASRRMAGKNEKLFF.

The CDR3 sequence: CATARDRTPDTQYF. CDR3 DNA sequence: TGTGCCACTGCCCGGGACAGGACCCCAGATACGCAGTATTTT. The chain uses TRBV19 and TRBJ2-3; TRBD1 aligns across 8 bases. V lost 10 bases, J lost 4 bases, and 10 bases stayed unmatched. CDR1 LNHDA and CDR2 SQIVND come from the germline V gene (reference sequence). The CDR3 has 14 amino acids.

V gene TRBV30 combines with J gene TRBJ2-1; 11 bases fit TRBD2. CDR3 length: 17 residues. CDR1 and CDR2 (germline): GTSNPN, SVGIG (reference sequence). Germline trimming cut 3 bases from V and 6 bases from J; bases unmatched to any gene: 13. The CDR3 DNA follows: TGTGCCTGGAGGCCTTCCCGCCTAGCGGGGGGCCTCAATGAGCAGTTCTTC. Residues: CAWRPSRLAGGLNEQFF.

J is TRBJ1-5 and V is TRBV30; D is unclear. The germline V and J ends were trimmed by 0 bases and 7 bases, with 16 bases remaining between them. The CDR3 has 15 amino acids. Per germline, CDR1 GTSNPN and CDR2 SVGIG (reference sequence). Here the CDR3 DNA reads TGTGCCTGGAGTGTACAGAACTCCCGGTCCCAGCCCCAGCATTTT. Translation gives CAWSVQNSRSQPQHF.

The V call is TRBV6-4, the J call TRBJ2-7; 7 bases are a match to TRBD1. Per germline, CDR1 MRHNA and CDR2 SNTAGT. This CDR3 is 14 amino acids long. The V and J ends lost 7 bases and 2 bases, in that order; junction bases with no gene match: 8. In nucleotides, the CDR3 is TGTGCCAGCAAATTGAGGGGGCTTCCCTACGAGCAGTACTTC. As protein: CASKLRGLPYEQYF.

The gene calls are TRBV29-1 and TRBJ1-3; D is perhaps TRBD1 (6 bases). CDR1 is SQVTM, CDR2 ANQGSEA, per germline. The CDR3 is made up of 16 amino acids. With 0 bases removed from V and 0 bases from J, the gap between germline ends came to 12 bases. The chain's CDR3 is CSVEDPTTGSGNTIYF. The CDR3 region has the DNA TGCAGCGTTGAAGATCCGACGACAGGCTCTGGAAACACCATATATTTT.